This passage covers 29 T cell receptor beta chains from one sample sequenced in a study of blood T cell repertoires in COVID-19 (dated by TCRdb to 2018 to 2021). Library preparation used the immunoSEQ multiplex PCR assay. TCRdb limited this immuneACCESS table to in-frame rearrangements with V and J called. A share of clones is missing; checked studies link under half to unresolved V genes, and the rest is unexplained. The sample contains hundreds of thousands of clones, 70% to 90% of them found a single time. The ten largest clones add up to 0.99% of the sample. The sequenced sample was peripheral blood. Source of these receptors: a woman in her 40s who had recovered from COVID-19.

The rearrangement joins TRBV9 to TRBJ2-7; 7 bases fit TRBD1. The CDR3 length is 14 residues. The germline gives CDR1 SGDLS, CDR2 YYNGEE. The V segment lost 0 bases and the J segment 4 bases; nucleotides outside the gene matches: 4. The CDR3 reads CASSVGGRGYEQYF. CDR3 in DNA: TGTGCCAGCAGCGTAGGGGGCAGGGGGTACGAGCAGTACTTC.

The J gene is TRBJ2-5, the V gene TRBV7-9; unclear D gene. V lost 4 bases and J 5 bases, leaving 20 bases between the germline ends. Germline V gene data show CDR1 as SEHNR and CDR2 as FQNEAQ (reference sequence). This CDR3 comprises 16 residues. CDR3 sequence reads: CASSSRLGLRWETQYF. The DNA for the CDR3 is TGTGCCAGCAGCTCCCGGTTGGGCCTAAGGTGGGAGACCCAGTACTTC.

The chain carries TRBV4-1 and TRBJ2-2; 8 bases match TRBD1. V lost 8 bases, J lost 1 base, and 9 bases stayed unmatched. This CDR3 spans 16 amino acids. CDR1 MGHRA and CDR2 YSYEKL come from the germline V gene. Here the CDR3 reads CASHLQGGMNTGELFF. CDR3 in DNA: TGCGCCAGCCACCTACAGGGGGGTATGAACACCGGGGAGCTGTTTTTT.

This clone was recorded only once. The genes are TRBV13 and TRBJ2-7; 7 nucleotides agree with TRBD1. Per the germline V gene, CDR1 is PRHDT and CDR2 is FYEKMQ (reference sequence). The CDR3 contains 13 residues. Trimming removed 5 bases from V and 6 bases from J; junction bases left unmatched: 7. DNA of the CDR3: TGTGCCAGCAGCCAGGGCCCAGGGGGCGAGCAGTACGTC. Translated, it gives CASSQGPGGEQYV.

The rearrangement joins TRBV7-9 to TRBJ1-6, with a possible D match to TRBD1 (5 bases). The CDR3 consists of 15 residues. CDR1 SEHNR and CDR2 FQNEAQ come from the germline V gene (reference sequence). V shed 7 bases and J shed 7 bases, with 17 bases lying between them. CDR3 sequence: CASTPGTAGNSPLHF. In DNA form, the CDR3 reads TGTGCCAGCACCCCCGGGACGGCGGGGAATTCACCCCTCCACTTT.

The V call is TRBV7-2, the J call TRBJ2-3; possibly TRBD2 for D (5 bases). CDR1 and CDR2 (germline): SGHTA, FQGNSA. The CDR3 extends over 16 amino acids. V gave up 8 bases and J gave up 2 bases, with 20 bases separating them. CDR3 amino acids: CASERRLASSTDTQYF. CDR3 nucleotides: TGTGCCAGCGAACGCAGGCTAGCCAGCTCCACAGATACGCAGTATTTT.

The chain joins TRBV19 to TRBJ1-2; no definite D call. Germline V gives CDR1 LNHDA, CDR2 SQIVND (reference sequence). V was trimmed by 4 bases and J by 2 bases, leaving 5 bases between them. The CDR3 is 12 amino acids. The DNA of the CDR3 is TGTGCCAGTAGTAGGGCCAACTATGGCTACACCTTC. This encodes CASSRANYGYTF.

The chain couples TRBV7-2 to TRBJ2-1, with 8 bases aligning to TRBD2. CDR1 and CDR2 from the germline V gene are SGHTA and FQGNSA. This CDR3 has 16 residues. V was clipped by 5 bases and J by 3 bases; unmatched bases: 9. For the CDR3, the DNA is TGTGCCAGCAGCCGGGGGGGGCAGTTCTACTACAATGAGCAGTTCTTC. Translated: CASSRGGQFYYNEQFF. The full variable domain, with the rest looked up from reference TRBV7-2 and TRBJ2-1, is GAGVSQSPSNKVTEKGKDVELRCDPISGHTALYWYRQSLGQGLEFLIYFQGNSAPDKSGLPSDRFSAERTGGSVSTLTIQRTQQEDSAVYLCASSRGGQFYYNEQFFGPGTRLTVL.

The gene calls are TRBV30 and TRBJ1-3; the match to TRBD1 covers 7 bases. The length of the CDR3 is 16 residues. V lost 1 base and J lost 0; bases outside the gene matches: 6. Germline V gives CDR1 GTSNPN, CDR2 SVGIG (reference sequence). CDR3 DNA: TGTGCCTGGAGTGATGGGGACAGTCCCTCTGGAAACACCATATATTTT. This gives the protein CAWSDGDSPSGNTIYF.

This clone was detected only once. The chain combines TRBV7-9 with TRBJ2-3, with TRBD1 identical over 10 bases. The V gene end was trimmed by 1 base and the J gene end by 6 bases; junction bases not matched to a gene: 4. Germline assignment: CDR1 SEHNR and CDR2 FQNEAQ (reference sequence). The CDR3 loop spans 15 amino acids. The CDR3 bases are TGTGCCAGCAGCTTAGGGGACAGGGGTGTGGATACGCAGTATTTT. It specifies CASSLGDRGVDTQYF. Drawing the rest from reference TRBV7-9 and TRBJ2-3, the complete variable domain is DTGVSQNPRHKITKRGQNVTFRCDPISEHNRLYWYRQTLGQGPEFLTYFQNEAQLEKSRLLSDRFSAERPKGSFSTLEIQRTEQGDSAMYLCASSLGDRGVDTQYFGPGTRLTVL.

V and J are TRBV20-1 and TRBJ2-7; no reliable D call. The V gene lost 3 bases and the J gene lost 5 bases, with 8 bases spanning the gap. The CDR3 runs 11 residues. Looked up from germline, CDR1 is DFQATT and CDR2 is SNEGSKA (reference sequence). The CDR3 region is CSASRLDEQYF. The CDR3 bases are TGCAGTGCTAGTCGGTTGGACGAGCAGTACTTC.

CDR3: CASSPLGAAGGQNTGELFF. The CDR3 DNA is TGTGCCAGCAGCCCACTGGGGGCAGCGGGAGGACAGAACACCGGGGAGCTGTTTTTT. The rearrangement uses TRBV7-9 and TRBJ2-2, with 9 nucleotides matching TRBD2. V gave up 5 bases and J gave up 1 base; unmatched junction bases: 14. The CDR3 runs to 19 residues. Germline loops: CDR1 SEHNR, CDR2 FQNEAQ (reference sequence).

This clone was recorded a few times. J is TRBJ2-1 and V is TRBV7-9, with D possibly matching TRBD2 (6 bases). The V and J ends lost 7 bases and 3 bases respectively, with 19 bases between them. Germline lookup yields CDR1 SEHNR and CDR2 FQNEAQ (reference sequence). CDR3 length: 16 amino acids. CDR3 coding DNA: TGTGCCAGCACCAACGGGGGTGGCGGCCACTACAATGAGCAGTTCTTC. Protein sequence: CASTNGGGGHYNEQFF.

With regard to this clone: The identical CDR3 is also encoded by other nucleotide sequences in the sample. This chain uses TRBV7-2 with TRBJ2-5, with 9 bases matching TRBD2. Germline trimming cut 1 base from V and 5 bases from J; bases unmatched to any gene: 11. There are 17 residues in the CDR3. CDR1 and CDR2 (germline): SGHTA, FQGNSA. The DNA for the CDR3 is TGTGCCAGCAGCTTAGGCGGGTTAGCGGGAGTTGGGGAGACCCAGTACTTC. It yields the protein CASSLGGLAGVGETQYF.

The chain employs TRBV7-9 and TRBJ1-1, with 11 bases fitting TRBD1. Trimming cost V 4 bases and J 4 bases; bases outside gene matches: 8. Germline V lookup: CDR1 SEHNR, CDR2 FQNEAQ (reference sequence). The CDR3 is made up of 16 amino acids. CDR3 in DNA: TGTGCCAGCAGCTCCCCCGGGACAGGGGGTGGCACTGAAGCTTTCTTT. Protein: CASSSPGTGGGTEAFF.

The chain couples TRBV25-1 to TRBJ1-3; D remains ambiguous. The CDR3 covers 14 residues. From germline, CDR1 is MGHDK and CDR2 SYGVNS. Between the trimmed V and J ends, which lost 7 bases and 0 bases, there was a span of 10 bases. The CDR3 coding sequence is TGTGCCAGCACCGAGGGTCCCTCTGGAAACACCATATATTTT. This translates into CASTEGPSGNTIYF.

The V and J genes are TRBV5-1 and TRBJ1-3, with D hard to call. The CDR3 runs to 15 residues. Trimming removed 3 bases at V and 1 base at J, with 11 bases between. Per germline, CDR1 SGHRS and CDR2 YFSETQ. CDR3: CASSWAQSSGNTIYF. The CDR3 nucleotides read TGCGCCAGCAGCTGGGCCCAGTCATCTGGAAACACCATATATTTT.

CDR3 sequence: CAWSVGGSEQYF. CDR3 nucleotide sequence: TGTGCCTGGAGTGTAGGGGGAAGTGAGCAGTACTTC. This chain uses TRBV30 with TRBJ2-7; a possible D gene is TRBD1 (6 bases). Germline V CDR1 and CDR2: GTSNPN, SVGIG (reference sequence). Trimming took 0 bases from V and 7 from J, leaving 10 bases between them. The CDR3 covers 12 residues.

This rearrangement joins TRBV3-1 (or the pseudogene TRBV3-2) to TRBJ2-5; no definite D call. Trimming cost V 1 base and J 0 bases, with 15 bases left between them. Germline CDR1 reads LGHDT; CDR2 reads YNNKEL (reference sequence). The CDR3 has 17 residues. The CDR3 DNA is TGTGCCAGCAGCCAAGGCCTACTACCCGGGTACCAAGAGACCCAGTACTTC. Translated, it gives CASSQGLLPGYQETQYF.

This chain links TRBV7-2 with TRBJ2-1, with D unresolved. Trimming took off 1 base at V and 1 base at J, with 5 bases between the two ends. The germline V gene encodes CDR1 SGHTA and CDR2 FQGNSA. CDR3 size: 14 residues. The chain's CDR3 is CASSLVGSYNEQFF. DNA of the CDR3: TGTGCCAGCAGCTTAGTCGGGTCCTACAATGAGCAGTTCTTC. Looking up the rest from reference TRBV7-2 and TRBJ2-1 gives the full variable domain: GAGVSQSPSNKVTEKGKDVELRCDPISGHTALYWYRQSLGQGLEFLIYFQGNSAPDKSGLPSDRFSAERTGGSVSTLTIQRTQQEDSAVYLCASSLVGSYNEQFFGPGTRLTVL.

The chain joins TRBV7-8 to TRBJ1-2, with TRBD1 matching over 8 bases. The V gene's germline CDR1 is SGHVS and CDR2 FQNEAQ. This CDR3 has 14 amino acids. The ends lost 6 bases at V and 7 bases at J; junction bases unmatched: 10. Here the CDR3 DNA reads TGTGCCAGCAGACCCTGGCAGGGGGCCGCTGGCTACACCTTC. This gives the protein CASRPWQGAAGYTF.

J is TRBJ2-1 and V is TRBV5-4, with 10 bases aligning to TRBD1. The germline gives CDR1 SGHNT, CDR2 YYREEE (reference sequence). This CDR3 is 15 amino acids long. Trimming removed 4 bases from V and 5 bases from J; junction bases left unmatched: 6. CDR3 bases: TGTGCCAGCAGCCCGGGACAGGGGTCCCACAATGAGCAGTTCTTC. It encodes CASSPGQGSHNEQFF.

This chain uses TRBV9 with TRBJ2-2, with 8 bases fitting TRBD2. Germline V gives CDR1 SGDLS, CDR2 YYNGEE. This CDR3 is 15 amino acids long. J lost 6 bases, V lost 2 bases, and 6 bases had no gene match. The CDR3: CASSVAGGGSGELFF. The CDR3 DNA reads TGTGCCAGCAGCGTTGCGGGAGGAGGGTCCGGGGAGCTGTTTTTT.

Of note for this clone: The junction departs from germline at one end; a sequencing error may be responsible. CDR3 region: CASSYSRGQARAF. The CDR3, as DNA: TGTGCCAGCAGTTACTCTAGGGGACAGGCGCGCGCCTTC. This chain links TRBV6-5 with TRBJ1-2; 8 bases are a match to TRBD1. This CDR3 spans 13 amino acids. Per germline, CDR1 MNHEY and CDR2 SVGAGI.

The chain has TRBV5-6 and TRBJ2-7; 7 bases line up with TRBD2. This CDR3 region has 15 residues. The germline gives CDR1 SGHDT, CDR2 YYEEEE. V trimming: 6 bases; J trimming: 2 bases; junction bases outside the gene matches: 11. DNA for the CDR3: TGTGCCAGCACCCCCTGGGGGGGAGGAGCCTACGAGCAGTACTTC. Its protein is CASTPWGGGAYEQYF. The variable domain in full, completed from reference TRBV5-6 and TRBJ2-7, reads DAGVTQSPTHLIKTRGQQVTLRCSPKSGHDTVSWYQQALGQGPQFIFQYYEEEERQRGNFPDRFSGHQFPNYSSELNVNALLLGDSALYLCASTPWGGGAYEQYFGPGTRLTVT.

This clone was seen only once. The chain is built from TRBV2 and TRBJ2-1, with TRBD1 matching over 10 bases. Germline V gene sequence: CDR1 SNHLY, CDR2 FYNNEI. The CDR3 is 15 residues long. V lost 6 bases and J lost 3; bases outside the gene matches: 5. The CDR3 here is CASRYRDRGYNEQFF. The DNA of the CDR3 is TGTGCCAGCAGGTACCGGGACAGGGGCTACAATGAGCAGTTCTTC.

This clone occurred a few times. The chain links TRBV6-5 to TRBJ2-1; TRBD2 matches at 9 bases. Germline V lookup: CDR1 MNHEY, CDR2 SVGAGI. This CDR3 region has 15 residues. The J segment lost 6 bases and the V segment lost 4 bases, leaving 7 bases of the junction unmatched. CDR3 DNA sequence: TGTGCCAGCAGTTCCGGGACTAGCAGCCCCAATGAGCAGTTCTTC. Translating gives CASSSGTSSPNEQFF.

The genes are TRBV12-5 and TRBJ1-1, with D possibly TRBD1 on 5 matching bases. Germline V gene sequence: CDR1 LGHNT, CDR2 FRNRAP. The CDR3 spans 14 residues. The ends were cut back, 5 bases at V and 4 bases at J, with 14 bases in the middle. CDR3 DNA: TGTGCTAGTGGTACCTGGCGGGGCGGCACTGAAGCTTTCTTT. This codes for CASGTWRGGTEAFF.

The chain links TRBV30 to TRBJ2-5, with D possibly matching TRBD2 (6 bases). The CDR3 runs to 15 residues. V lost 3 bases to trimming and J lost 5 bases, with 19 bases between them. Per germline, CDR1 GTSNPN and CDR2 SVGIG (reference sequence). CDR3 nucleotide sequence: TGTGCCTGGAGCGCCCAGGGCGGGAACGGGGAGACCCAGTACTTC. Protein: CAWSAQGGNGETQYF.